One T cell receptor beta chain is described in this entry. The antigen is undetermined. The V gene end was trimmed by 5 bases and the J gene end by 1 base; junction bases not matched to a gene: 8. The CDR3 has 15 residues. Germline CDR1 and CDR2: SGHRS and YFSETQ. This entry is derived from a study of cytomegalovirus exposure and HLA in healthy donors. 60 Vbeta and 13 Jbeta primers were used in PCR. Data came from immunoSEQ multiplex PCR; TCRdb stores just in-frame clones and leaves some out. In the table there are around 97,000 clones, roughly three quarters of which are singletons. Findings and caveats of the study: When analyzed later, a missense DCLRE1C variant was found to be linked to TCR beta V- and J-gene trimming.

The chain uses TRBV5-1 and TRBJ2-5; 7 nucleotides line up with TRBD2. Sample: PBMCs. The receptor was isolated from a woman aged 18-29 years in good health and CMV-seropositive. CDR3 loop: CASSRAGHFQETQYF. The CDR3 DNA reads TGCGCCAGCAGTAGAGCGGGGCACTTCCAAGAGACCCAGTACTTC.